This TCR beta chain was profiled in a study of T cell responses to AZD1222 COVID-19 vaccine. Study-wide results and limits: Dominant CD4 TCR responses targeted spike regions 160-218 and 743-854. Females outnumbered males among donors, who were mostly white British; clonal diversity was possibly underestimated.

Produced via immunoSEQ multiplex PCR; TCRdb's table is partial and in-frame only. The sample has some 120,000 clones; 88% are singletons. This CDR3 is 14 amino acids long. Trimming stripped 0 bases from V and 2 bases from J, with 6 bases between. Looked up from germline, CDR1 is SGHDT and CDR2 is YYEEEE. A word on this clone: The antigen remains undetermined.

This TCR was sampled from an adult in good health. The input for sequencing was peripheral blood, taken on day 0 of MenACWY control vaccination. This chain links TRBV5-6 with TRBJ1-3, with D possibly matching TRBD1 (5 bases). CDR3 loop: CASSLGQTGNTIYF. The DNA for the CDR3 is TGTGCCAGCAGCTTGGGACAGACTGGAAACACCATATATTTT.